This TCR beta chain stems from a study of T cell responses to AZD1222 COVID-19 vaccine. V lost 3 bases and J lost 0, with 12 bases in between. This CDR3 region has 16 residues. The germline CDR1 and CDR2 sequences are SGHVS and FQNEAQ. TCRdb's table, derived via immunoSEQ multiplex PCR, lists solely in-frame clones and lacks some. The repertoire has approximately 170,000 clones, 85% to 95% of them found once; the top ten carry over 4.5%. The rearrangement uses TRBV7-8 and TRBJ1-5; no reliable D call. The material was peripheral blood, obtained 28 days after the second AZD1222 dose. The TCR sequence derives from an adult who received the AZD1222 COVID-19 vaccine. In DNA form, the CDR3 reads TGTGCCAGCAGCTTTAATACGGGAAATAGCAATCAGCCCCAGCATTTT. It specifies CASSFNTGNSNQPQHF. The full variable domain, in which reference TRBV7-8 and TRBJ1-5 provide the parts outside the CDR3, is GAGVSQSPRYKVAKRGQDVALRCDPISGHVSLFWYQQALGQGPEFLTYFQNEAQLDKSGLPSDRFFAERPEGSVSTLKIQRTQQEDSAVYLCASSFNTGNSNQPQHFGDGTRLSIL.